This T cell receptor beta chain was documented in a study of T cells after yellow fever vaccination. Looked up from germline, CDR1 is MNHNS and CDR2 is SASEGT. Trimming removed 5 bases from V and 7 bases from J, with 15 bases in between. CDR3 length: 13 amino acids. This clonotype was recorded a few times. Researchers made TCR cDNA using 5'RACE template switching, and this step added a universal primer site and UMIs. TCRdb reprocessed the 5' RACE reads with MiXCR, giving one entry per CDR3 protein. This sample carries some 560,000 distinct CDR3 sequences, roughly a fifth of them seen once, and the ten largest clones take 14%.

This TCR was sampled from a man under 40 who received the YFV17D yellow fever vaccine. The rearrangement uses TRBV6-1 and TRBJ2-7, with D perhaps TRBD1 (6 bases). This specimen consisted of PBMCs, obtained 15 days after the yellow fever booster vaccination. The CDR3 nucleotides are TGTGCCAGCAGTCAAAACAGGGTTGGGGAGCAGTACTTC. Its translation: CASSQNRVGEQYF.